Presented here are 2 T cell receptor beta chains from one specimen sequenced in a study of T-cell reconstitution after alpha-beta-depleted transplantation in children. TCRbeta library preparation incorporated unique molecular identifiers. TCRdb redid the calling of the PCR reads with MiXCR, one entry per CDR3 protein. This table holds a few hundred thousand distinct CDR3 sequences, around 16% found once. Specimen: PBMCs from the stem cell graft donor, collected from the stem cell graft. These receptors all stem from a human donor who donated a stem cell graft to a child with acute lymphoblastic leukemia.

This clonotype was counted between two and nine times. The V call is TRBV5-1, the J call TRBJ2-7, with TRBD1 as a possible D gene (6 bases). Germline CDR1 is SGHRS and CDR2 is YFSETQ. This CDR3 has 14 amino acids. Trimming left V 0 bases short and J 5 bases short, with 12 bases between. CDR3 DNA sequence: TGCGCCAGCAGCTTGGAACCCGCAGGGGACGAGCAGTACTTC. This sequence encodes CASSLEPAGDEQYF.

V gene TRBV9 combines with J gene TRBJ1-2, with TRBD1 identical over 7 bases. The J segment lost 4 bases and the V segment lost 4 bases, leaving 13 bases of the junction unmatched. The CDR3 loop spans 16 amino acids. Germline V gene lookup returns CDR1 SGDLS and CDR2 YYNGEE. In DNA, the CDR3 is TGTGCCAGCAGCAACGCGGGGGACAGCCCTTTCTATGGCTACACCTTC. Protein product: CASSNAGDSPFYGYTF.